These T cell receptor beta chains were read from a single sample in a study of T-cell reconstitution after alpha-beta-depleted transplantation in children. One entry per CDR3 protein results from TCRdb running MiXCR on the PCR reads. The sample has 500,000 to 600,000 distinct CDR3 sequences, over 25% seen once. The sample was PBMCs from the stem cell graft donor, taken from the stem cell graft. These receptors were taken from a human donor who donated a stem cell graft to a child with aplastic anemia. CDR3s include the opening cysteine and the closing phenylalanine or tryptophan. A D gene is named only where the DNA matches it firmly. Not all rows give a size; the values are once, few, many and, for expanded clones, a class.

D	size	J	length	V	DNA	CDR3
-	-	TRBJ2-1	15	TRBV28	TGTGCCAGCAGTCCTCCGGGACCGCTTTACAATGAGCAGTTCTTC	CASSPPGPLYNEQFF
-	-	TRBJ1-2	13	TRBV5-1	TGCGCCAGCAGCTTGGGCGAGATCTCTGGCTACACCTTC	CASSLGEISGYTF
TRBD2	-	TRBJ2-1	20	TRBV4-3	TGCGCCAGCAGCCAAGATGCTTTCTCGGGAGGGCTCTCCGCTTACAATGAGCAGTTCTTC	CASSQDAFSGGLSAYNEQFF
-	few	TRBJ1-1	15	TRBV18	TGTGCCAGCTCACCACCGCAGAGAATGAACACTGAAGCTTTCTTT	CASSPPQRMNTEAFF
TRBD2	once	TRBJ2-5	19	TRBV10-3	TGTGCCACACAAATCGGACTAGCGGGAGAGGGATACGTTCAAGAGACCCAGTACTTC	CATQIGLAGEGYVQETQYF
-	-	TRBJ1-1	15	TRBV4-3	TGCGCCAGCAGCCGAAGGACAGAATTAAACACTGAAGCTTTCTTT	CASSRRTELNTEAFF
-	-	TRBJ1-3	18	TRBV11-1	TGTGCCAGCAGCTATAGAGGGGTGGAGGGACGGCAAGGAAACACCATATATTTT	CASSYRGVEGRQGNTIYF
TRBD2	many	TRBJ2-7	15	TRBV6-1	TGTGCCAGCAGCCTGCCCGGGACTAGCGTCTACGAGCAGTACTTC	CASSLPGTSVYEQYF
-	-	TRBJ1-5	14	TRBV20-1	TGCAGTGCTAGAAAGGAGAATAGCAATCAGCCCCAGCATTTT	CSARKENSNQPQHF
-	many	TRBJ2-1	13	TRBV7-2	TGTGCCAGCAGCCGACAGTATTACAATGAGCAGTTCTTC	CASSRQYYNEQFF
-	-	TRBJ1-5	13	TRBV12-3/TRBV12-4	TGTGCCAGCAGCGTTGGGCAGGGCCTACCCCAGCATTTT	CASSVGQGLPQHF
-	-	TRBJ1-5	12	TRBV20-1	TGCAGTGCTAGTTTCCAGCGACAGCCCCAGCATTTT	CSASFQRQPQHF
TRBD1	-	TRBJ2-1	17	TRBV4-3	TGCGCCAGCAGCCAAGGACCGGACAGGCTCTCCTACAATGAGCAGTTCTTC	CASSQGPDRLSYNEQFF
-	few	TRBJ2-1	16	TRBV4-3	TGCGCCAGCAGCCAAGATCGGTGGGGTGGCGGTAATGAGCAGTTCTTC	CASSQDRWGGGNEQFF
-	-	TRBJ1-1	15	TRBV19	TGTGCCAGTAGAAACCGGGACGGAATGAACACTGAAGCTTTCTTT	CASRNRDGMNTEAFF
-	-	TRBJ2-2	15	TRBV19	TGTGCCAGTAGTATAATGTTCGTGGGAATCGGGGAGCTGTTTTTT	CASSIMFVGIGELFF
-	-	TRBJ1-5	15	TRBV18	TGTGCCAGCTCACCCGTTACAGGTGATAATCAGCCCCAGCATTTT	CASSPVTGDNQPQHF
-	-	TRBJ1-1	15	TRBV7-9	TGTGCCAGCACCCAGGGTGAAGGGTTGAACACTGAAGCTTTCTTT	CASTQGEGLNTEAFF
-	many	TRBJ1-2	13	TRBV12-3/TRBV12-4	TGTGCCAGCAGTTTAGATGGAGAGGAGGGCTACACCTTC	CASSLDGEEGYTF
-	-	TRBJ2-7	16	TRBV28	TGTGCCAGCAGTTTATACCCTAGCACGGGCTCCTACGAGCAGTACTTC	CASSLYPSTGSYEQYF
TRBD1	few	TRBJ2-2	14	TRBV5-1	TGCGCCAGCAGCGATGACAGGGGCGCCGGGGAGCTGTTTTTT	CASSDDRGAGELFF
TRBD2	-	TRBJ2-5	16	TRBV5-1	TGCGCCAGCAGCTCCGGACTAGCGGGAGAACAAGAGACCCAGTACTTC	CASSSGLAGEQETQYF
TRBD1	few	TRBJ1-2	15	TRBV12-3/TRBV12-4	TGTGCCAGCAGTTACGGGACAGGGGGACAATATGGCTACACCTTC	CASSYGTGGQYGYTF
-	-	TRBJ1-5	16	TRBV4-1	TGCGCCAGCAGCCAAGATGAACCCTATAGCAATCAGCCCCAGCATTTT	CASSQDEPYSNQPQHF
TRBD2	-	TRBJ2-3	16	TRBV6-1	TGTGCCAGCAGTCTTAGCGGGAGAACTAGCACAGATACGCAGTATTTT	CASSLSGRTSTDTQYF
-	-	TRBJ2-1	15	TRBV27	TGTGCCAGCAGTAGCACCGTACAGGTTTCTAATGAGCAGTTCTTC	CASSSTVQVSNEQFF
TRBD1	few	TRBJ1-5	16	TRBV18	TGTGCCAGCTCACCATTAGGGGACAGGGTTAATCAGCCCCAGCATTTT	CASSPLGDRVNQPQHF
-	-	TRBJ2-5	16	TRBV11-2	TGTGCCAGCGATCGTGGGTGGTCCTCCTACCAAGAGACCCAGTACTTC	CASDRGWSSYQETQYF
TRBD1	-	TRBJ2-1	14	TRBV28	TGTGCCAGCAGTGCGGACAGGGGGCCCAATGAGCAGTTCTTC	CASSADRGPNEQFF
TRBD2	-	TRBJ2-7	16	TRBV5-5	TGTGCCAGCAGCTTCACCCCAAGCGGGAGGCAGGACGAGCAGTACTTC	CASSFTPSGRQDEQYF
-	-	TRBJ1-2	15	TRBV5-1	TGCGCCAGCAGCCCTTCGCGGGACCTCGGCTATGGCTACACCTTC	CASSPSRDLGYGYTF
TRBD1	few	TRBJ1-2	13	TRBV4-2	TGTGCCAGCAGCCGGGACAGATCATATGGCTACACCTTC	CASSRDRSYGYTF
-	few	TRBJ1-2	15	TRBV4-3	TGCGCCAGCAGCCAAGATCAAGGGAGGTTTGTTGGCTACACCTTC	CASSQDQGRFVGYTF
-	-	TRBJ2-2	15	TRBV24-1	TGTGCCACCAGTGGGGACCCGGCGGACACCGGGGAGCTGTTTTTT	CATSGDPADTGELFF
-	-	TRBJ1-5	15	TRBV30	TGTGCCTGGACCCAAGGCAGCAGAAGCAATCAGCCCCAGCATTTT	CAWTQGSRSNQPQHF
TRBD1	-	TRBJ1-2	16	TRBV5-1	TGCGCCAGCAGCTTGCTTCCGGGACAGGGGTCGGAAGGCTACACCTTC	CASSLLPGQGSEGYTF
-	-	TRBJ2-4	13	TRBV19	TGTGCCAGTAGTAATCAGGGCGGCGGGATTCAGTACTTC	CASSNQGGGIQYF
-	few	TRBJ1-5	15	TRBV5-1	TGCGCCAGCAGCTTGGGAACTCAGGGCAGGGAGCCCCAGCATTTT	CASSLGTQGREPQHF
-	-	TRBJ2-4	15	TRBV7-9	TGTGCCAGCAGCAACGCCGAAACTACCGGGGGCATTCAGTACTTC	CASSNAETTGGIQYF
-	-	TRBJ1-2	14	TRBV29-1	TGCAGCGTTGAAAGGGCAGGGACGAACTATGGCTACACCTTC	CSVERAGTNYGYTF
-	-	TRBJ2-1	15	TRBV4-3	TGCGCCAGCAGCCAAGATATCAAGGGACTGAATGAGCAGTTCTTC	CASSQDIKGLNEQFF
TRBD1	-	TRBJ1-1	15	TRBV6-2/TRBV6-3	TGTGCCAGCAGTTACTGGGACAGGGTGAACGCTGAAGCTTTCTTT	CASSYWDRVNAEAFF
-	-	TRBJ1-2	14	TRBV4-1	TGCGCCAGCAGCCAACAGGAGGGGACGGATGGCTACACCTTC	CASSQQEGTDGYTF
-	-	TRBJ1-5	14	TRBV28	TGTGCCAGCAGTTTAAGGCAGACCAATCAGCCCCAGCATTTT	CASSLRQTNQPQHF
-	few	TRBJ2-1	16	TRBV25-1	TGTGCCAGCCAGGGAAAAAGCGGGCTCTCCTACAATGAGCAGTTCTTC	CASQGKSGLSYNEQFF
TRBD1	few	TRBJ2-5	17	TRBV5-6	TGTGCCAGCAGCTTTTACGGGACAGGGAGGTCAAGAGAGACCCAGTACTTC	CASSFYGTGRSRETQYF
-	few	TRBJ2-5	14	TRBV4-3	TGCGCCAGCAGCATCGAAAGGGCACAAGAGACCCAGTACTTC	CASSIERAQETQYF
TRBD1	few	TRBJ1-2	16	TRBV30	TGTGCCTGGAGTGAAACAGGGGGCGCAATGAGGGGTGGCTACACCTTC	CAWSETGGAMRGGYTF